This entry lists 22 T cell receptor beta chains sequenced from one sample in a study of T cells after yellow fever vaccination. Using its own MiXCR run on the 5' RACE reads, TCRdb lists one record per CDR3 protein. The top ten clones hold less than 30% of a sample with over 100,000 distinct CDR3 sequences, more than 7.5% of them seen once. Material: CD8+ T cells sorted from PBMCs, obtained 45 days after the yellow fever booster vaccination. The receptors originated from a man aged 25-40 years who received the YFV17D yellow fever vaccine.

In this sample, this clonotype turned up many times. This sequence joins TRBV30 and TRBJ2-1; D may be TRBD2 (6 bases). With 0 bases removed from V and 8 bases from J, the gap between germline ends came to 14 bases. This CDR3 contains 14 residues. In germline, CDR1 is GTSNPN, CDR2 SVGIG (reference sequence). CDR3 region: CAWSVVGGNDEQFF. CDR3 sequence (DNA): TGTGCCTGGAGTGTCGTTGGAGGGAACGATGAGCAGTTCTTC.

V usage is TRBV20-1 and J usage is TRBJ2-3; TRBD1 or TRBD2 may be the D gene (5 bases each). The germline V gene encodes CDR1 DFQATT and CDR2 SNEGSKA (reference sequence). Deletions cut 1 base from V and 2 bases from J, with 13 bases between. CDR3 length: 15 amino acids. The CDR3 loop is CSARAAPGTTDTQYF. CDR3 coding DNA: TGCAGTGCTAGAGCCGCACCGGGGACCACAGATACGCAGTATTTT.

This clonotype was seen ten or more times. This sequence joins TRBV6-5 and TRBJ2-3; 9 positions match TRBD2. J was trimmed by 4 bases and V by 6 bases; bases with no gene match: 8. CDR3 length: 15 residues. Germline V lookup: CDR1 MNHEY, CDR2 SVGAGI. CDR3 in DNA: TGTGCCAGCAGACTCAGCGGGGGGATAGCAGATACGCAGTATTTT. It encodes CASRLSGGIADTQYF.

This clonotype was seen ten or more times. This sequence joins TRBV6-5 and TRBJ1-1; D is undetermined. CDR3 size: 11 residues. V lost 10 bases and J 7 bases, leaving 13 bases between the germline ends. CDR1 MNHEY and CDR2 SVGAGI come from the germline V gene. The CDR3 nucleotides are TGTGCCACCATCACGGGGTTTGAAGCTTTCTTT. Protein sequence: CATITGFEAFF.

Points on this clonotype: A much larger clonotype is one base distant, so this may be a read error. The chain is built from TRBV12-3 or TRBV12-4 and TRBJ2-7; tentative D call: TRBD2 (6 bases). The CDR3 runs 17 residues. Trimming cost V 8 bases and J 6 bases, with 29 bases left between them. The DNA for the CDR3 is TGTGCCAGCGGGTCCTTCTTTGTGGGGGGAGTTTTAGGCGAGCAGTACTTC. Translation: CASGSFFVGGVLGEQYF.

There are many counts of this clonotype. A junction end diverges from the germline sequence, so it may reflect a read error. CDR3 coding DNA: TGTGCCAGCAGTTACTCGACCAGCGGGGGTTCTACCGGGGAGCTGTTGTTT. This translates into CASSYSTSGGSTGELLF. The chain links TRBV6-2 or TRBV6-3 to TRBJ2-2; 8 bases fit TRBD2. This CDR3 contains 17 residues. The V gene's germline CDR1 is MNHEY and CDR2 SVGEGT.

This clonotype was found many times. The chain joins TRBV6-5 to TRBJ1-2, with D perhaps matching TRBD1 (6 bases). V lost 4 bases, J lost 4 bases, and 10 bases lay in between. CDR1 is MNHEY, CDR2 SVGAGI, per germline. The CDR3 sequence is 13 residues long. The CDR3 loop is CASSSDRSYGYTF. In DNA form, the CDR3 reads TGTGCCAGCAGTTCGGACAGATCCTATGGCTACACCTTC.

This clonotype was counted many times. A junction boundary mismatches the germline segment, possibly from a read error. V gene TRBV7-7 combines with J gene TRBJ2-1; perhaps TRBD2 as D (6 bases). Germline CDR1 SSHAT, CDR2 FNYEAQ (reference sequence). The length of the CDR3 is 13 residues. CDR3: CASSLGPLEGQFF. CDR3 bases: TGTGCTAGCAGCTTAGGTCCGCTGGAGGGGCAGTTCTTC.

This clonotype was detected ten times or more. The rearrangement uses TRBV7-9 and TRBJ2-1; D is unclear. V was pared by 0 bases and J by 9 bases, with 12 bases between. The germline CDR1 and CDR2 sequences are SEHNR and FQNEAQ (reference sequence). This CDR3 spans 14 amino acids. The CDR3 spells CASSLAASVGEQFF. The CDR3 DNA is TGTGCCAGCAGCTTAGCGGCGAGTGTGGGTGAGCAGTTCTTC.

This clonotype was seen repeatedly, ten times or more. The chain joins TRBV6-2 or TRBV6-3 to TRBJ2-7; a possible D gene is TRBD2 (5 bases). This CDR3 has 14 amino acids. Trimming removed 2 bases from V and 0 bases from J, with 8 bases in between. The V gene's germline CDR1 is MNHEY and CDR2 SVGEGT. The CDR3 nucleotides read TGTGCCAGCAGTTACGAGGGTCACTCCTACGAGCAGTACTTC. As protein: CASSYEGHSYEQYF.

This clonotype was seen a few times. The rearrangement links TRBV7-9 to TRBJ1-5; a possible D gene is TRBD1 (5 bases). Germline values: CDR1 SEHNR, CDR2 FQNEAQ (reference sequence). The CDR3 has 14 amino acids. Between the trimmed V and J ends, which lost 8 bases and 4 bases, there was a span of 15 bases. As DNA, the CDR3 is TGTGCCAGCCGCGGGCAGGGTTGGAATCAGCCCCAGCATTTT. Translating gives CASRGQGWNQPQHF. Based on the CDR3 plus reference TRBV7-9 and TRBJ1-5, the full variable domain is DTGVSQNPRHKITKRGQNVTFRCDPISEHNRLYWYRQTLGQGPEFLTYFQNEAQLEKSRLLSDRFSAERPKGSFSTLEIQRTEQGDSAMYLCASRGQGWNQPQHFGDGTRLSIL.

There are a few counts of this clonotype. CDR3 region: CASSFQGVTEAFF. For the CDR3, the DNA is TGTGCCAGCAGCTTTCAGGGGGTCACTGAAGCTTTCTTT. The V gene is TRBV7-8, the J gene TRBJ1-1; TRBD1 matches at 7 bases. V lost 3 bases, J lost 4 bases, and 2 bases stayed unmatched. CDR3 length: 13 amino acids. Germline CDR1 SGHVS, CDR2 FQNEAQ.

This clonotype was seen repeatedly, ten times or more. The DNA of the CDR3 is TGTGCCAGCAGAGGGACAAGAGAGACCCAGTACTTC. Amino acid sequence: CASRGTRETQYF. The rearrangement joins TRBV7-9 to TRBJ2-5, with D tentatively TRBD1 (6 bases). Germline V gene lookup returns CDR1 SEHNR and CDR2 FQNEAQ (reference sequence). Trimming removed 6 bases from V and 4 bases from J, with 9 bases in between. The CDR3 runs to 12 residues.

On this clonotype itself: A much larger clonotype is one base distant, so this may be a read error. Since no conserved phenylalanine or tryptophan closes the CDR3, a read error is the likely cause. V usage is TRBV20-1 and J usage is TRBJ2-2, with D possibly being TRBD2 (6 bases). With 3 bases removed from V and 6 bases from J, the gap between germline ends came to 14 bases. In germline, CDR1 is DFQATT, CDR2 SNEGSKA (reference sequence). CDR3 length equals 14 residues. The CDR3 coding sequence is TGCAGTGCTAGTGACGGGAGTGGAGCCGGGGAGCTGTTTTCT. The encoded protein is CSASDGSGAGELFS.

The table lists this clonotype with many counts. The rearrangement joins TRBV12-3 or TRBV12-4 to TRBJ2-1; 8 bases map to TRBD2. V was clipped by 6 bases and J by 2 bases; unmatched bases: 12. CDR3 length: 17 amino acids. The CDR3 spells CASSSTTAGETYNEQFF. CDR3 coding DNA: TGTGCCAGCAGCTCTACTACAGCGGGAGAAACCTACAATGAGCAGTTCTTC.

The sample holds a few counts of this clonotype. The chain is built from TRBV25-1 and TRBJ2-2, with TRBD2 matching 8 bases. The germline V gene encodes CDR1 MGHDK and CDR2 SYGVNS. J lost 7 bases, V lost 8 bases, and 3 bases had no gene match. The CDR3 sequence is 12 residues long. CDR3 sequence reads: CASERGGGELFF. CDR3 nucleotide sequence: TGTGCCAGCGAACGGGGGGGCGGGGAGCTGTTTTTT.

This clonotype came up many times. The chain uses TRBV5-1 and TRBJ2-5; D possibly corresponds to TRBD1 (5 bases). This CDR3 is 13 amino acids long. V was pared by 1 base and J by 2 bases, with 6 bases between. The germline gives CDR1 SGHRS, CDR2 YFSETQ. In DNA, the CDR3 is TGCGCCAGCAGCTTGCCAGGGCAAGAGACCCAGTACTTC. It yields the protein CASSLPGQETQYF.

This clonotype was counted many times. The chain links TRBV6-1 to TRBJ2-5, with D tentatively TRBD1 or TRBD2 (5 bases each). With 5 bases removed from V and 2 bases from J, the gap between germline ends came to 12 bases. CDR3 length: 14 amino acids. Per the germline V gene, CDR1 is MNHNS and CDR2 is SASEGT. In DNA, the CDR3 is TGTGCCAGCAGTCGCCTCGAGGGGCAAGAGACCCAGTACTTC. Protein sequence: CASSRLEGQETQYF.

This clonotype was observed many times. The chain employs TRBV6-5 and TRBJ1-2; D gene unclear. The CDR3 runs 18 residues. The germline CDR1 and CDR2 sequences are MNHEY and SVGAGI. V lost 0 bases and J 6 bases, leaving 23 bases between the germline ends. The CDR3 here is CASSYSHHRSPLTDGYTF. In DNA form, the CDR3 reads TGTGCCAGCAGTTACTCGCACCATAGGTCGCCCCTGACGGATGGCTACACCTTC.

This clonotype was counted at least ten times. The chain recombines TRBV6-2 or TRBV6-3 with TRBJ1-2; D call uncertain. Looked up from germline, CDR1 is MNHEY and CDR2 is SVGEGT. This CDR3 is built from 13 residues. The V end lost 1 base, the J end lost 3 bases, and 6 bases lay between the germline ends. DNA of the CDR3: TGTGCCAGCAGTTACTTATCGGACTATGGCTACACCTTC. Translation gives CASSYLSDYGYTF.

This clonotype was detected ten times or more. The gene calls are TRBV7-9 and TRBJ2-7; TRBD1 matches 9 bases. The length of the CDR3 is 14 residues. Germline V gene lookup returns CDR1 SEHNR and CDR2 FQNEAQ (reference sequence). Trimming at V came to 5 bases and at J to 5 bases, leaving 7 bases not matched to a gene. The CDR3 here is CASSGGQGRHEQYF. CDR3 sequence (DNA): TGTGCCAGCAGCGGAGGACAGGGGCGCCACGAGCAGTACTTC.

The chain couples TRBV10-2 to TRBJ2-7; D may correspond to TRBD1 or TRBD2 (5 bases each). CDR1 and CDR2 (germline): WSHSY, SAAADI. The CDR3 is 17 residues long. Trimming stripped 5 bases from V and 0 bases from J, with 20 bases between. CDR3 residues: CASSRHRDREFSYEQYF. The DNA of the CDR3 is TGCGCCAGCAGTCGGCACCGGGACCGAGAATTCTCCTACGAGCAGTACTTC.